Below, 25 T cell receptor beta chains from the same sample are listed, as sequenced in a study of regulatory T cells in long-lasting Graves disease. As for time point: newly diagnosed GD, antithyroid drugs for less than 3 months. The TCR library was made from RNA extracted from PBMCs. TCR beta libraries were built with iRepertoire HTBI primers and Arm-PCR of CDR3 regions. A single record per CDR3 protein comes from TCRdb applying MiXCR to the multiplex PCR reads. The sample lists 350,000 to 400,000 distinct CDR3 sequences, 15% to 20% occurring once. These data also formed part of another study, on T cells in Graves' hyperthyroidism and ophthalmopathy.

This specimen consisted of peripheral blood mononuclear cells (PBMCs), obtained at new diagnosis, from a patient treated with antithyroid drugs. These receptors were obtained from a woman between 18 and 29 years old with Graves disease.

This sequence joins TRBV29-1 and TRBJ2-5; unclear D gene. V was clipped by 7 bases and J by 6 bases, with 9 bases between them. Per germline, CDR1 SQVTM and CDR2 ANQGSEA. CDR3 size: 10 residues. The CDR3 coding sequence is TGCAGCGCTTTAAAGAAGACCCAGTACTTC. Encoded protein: CSALKKTQYF.

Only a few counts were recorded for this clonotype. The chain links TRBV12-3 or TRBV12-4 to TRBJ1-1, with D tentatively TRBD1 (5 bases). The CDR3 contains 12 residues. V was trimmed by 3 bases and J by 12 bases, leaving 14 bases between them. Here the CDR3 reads CASSFKLGETFF. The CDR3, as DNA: TGTGCCAGCAGTTTCAAGTTAGGGGAGACTTTCTTT.

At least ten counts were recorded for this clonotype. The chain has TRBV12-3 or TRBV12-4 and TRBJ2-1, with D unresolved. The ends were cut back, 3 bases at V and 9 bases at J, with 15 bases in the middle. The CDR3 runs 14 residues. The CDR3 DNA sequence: TGTGCCAGCAGTTTGAACAGTGCGGAGAGTGAGCAGTTCTTC. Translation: CASSLNSAESEQFF.

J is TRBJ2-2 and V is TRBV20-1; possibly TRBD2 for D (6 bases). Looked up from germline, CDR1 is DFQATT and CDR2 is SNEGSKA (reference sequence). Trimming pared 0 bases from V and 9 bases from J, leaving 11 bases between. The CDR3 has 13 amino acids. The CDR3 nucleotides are TGCAGTGCTAGAGATAGCGGTACCAGGGAGCTGTTTTTT. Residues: CSARDSGTRELFF.

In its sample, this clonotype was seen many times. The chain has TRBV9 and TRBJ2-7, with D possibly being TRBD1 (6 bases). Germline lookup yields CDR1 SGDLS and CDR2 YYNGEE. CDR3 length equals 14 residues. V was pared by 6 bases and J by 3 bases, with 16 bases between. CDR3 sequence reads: CASNHGQNFYEQYF. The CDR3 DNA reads TGTGCCAGCAATCACGGACAGAATTTCTACGAGCAGTACTTC.

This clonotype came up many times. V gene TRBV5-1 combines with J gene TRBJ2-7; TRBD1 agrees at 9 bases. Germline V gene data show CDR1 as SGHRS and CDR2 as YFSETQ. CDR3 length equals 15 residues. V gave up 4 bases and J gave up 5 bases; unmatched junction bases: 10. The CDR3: CASSLTGQGINEQYF. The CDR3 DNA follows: TGCGCCAGCAGCCTCACCGGACAGGGGATCAACGAGCAGTACTTC.

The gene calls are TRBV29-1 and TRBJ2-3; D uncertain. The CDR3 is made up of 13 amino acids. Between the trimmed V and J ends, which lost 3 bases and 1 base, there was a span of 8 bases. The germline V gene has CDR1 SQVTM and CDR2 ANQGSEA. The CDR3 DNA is TGCAGCGTTGACTACATACGCACAGATACGCAGTATTTT. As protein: CSVDYIRTDTQYF.

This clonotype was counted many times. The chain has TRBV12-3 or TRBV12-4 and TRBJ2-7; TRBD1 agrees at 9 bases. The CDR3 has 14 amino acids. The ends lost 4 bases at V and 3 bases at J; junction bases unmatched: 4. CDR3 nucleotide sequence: TGTGCCAGCAGTTCTGTGGGACAGGGCTACGAGCAGTACTTC. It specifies CASSSVGQGYEQYF.

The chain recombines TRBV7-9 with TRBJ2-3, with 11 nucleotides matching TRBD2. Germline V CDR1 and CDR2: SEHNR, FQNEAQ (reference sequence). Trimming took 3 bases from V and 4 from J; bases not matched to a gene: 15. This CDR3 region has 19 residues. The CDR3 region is CASSLPQYSGRGRADTQYF. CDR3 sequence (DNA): TGTGCCAGCAGCTTGCCACAGTATAGCGGGAGGGGACGGGCAGATACGCAGTATTTT.

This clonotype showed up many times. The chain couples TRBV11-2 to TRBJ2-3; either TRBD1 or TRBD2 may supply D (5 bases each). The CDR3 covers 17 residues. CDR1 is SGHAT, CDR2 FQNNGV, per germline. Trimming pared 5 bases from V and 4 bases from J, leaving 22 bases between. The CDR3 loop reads CASSPGPWGLNADTQYF. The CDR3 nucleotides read TGTGCCAGCAGCCCGGGGCCTTGGGGTCTAAATGCAGATACGCAGTATTTT.

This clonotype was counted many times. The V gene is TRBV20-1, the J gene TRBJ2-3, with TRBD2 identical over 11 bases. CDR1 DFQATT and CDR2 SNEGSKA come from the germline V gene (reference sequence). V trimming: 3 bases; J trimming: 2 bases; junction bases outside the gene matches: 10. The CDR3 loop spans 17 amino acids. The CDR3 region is CSASPGTSGTSTDTQYF. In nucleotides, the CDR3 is TGCAGTGCTAGTCCCGGGACTAGCGGTACTTCCACAGATACGCAGTATTTT.

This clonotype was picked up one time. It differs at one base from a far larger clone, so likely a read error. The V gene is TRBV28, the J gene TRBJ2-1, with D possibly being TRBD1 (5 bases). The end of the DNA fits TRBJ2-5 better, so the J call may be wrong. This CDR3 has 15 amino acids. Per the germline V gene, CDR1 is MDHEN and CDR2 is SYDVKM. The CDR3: CAGSQATDTPETQYF. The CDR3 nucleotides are TGTGCCGGCAGTCAGGCGACGGACACTCCAGAGACCCAGTACTTC.

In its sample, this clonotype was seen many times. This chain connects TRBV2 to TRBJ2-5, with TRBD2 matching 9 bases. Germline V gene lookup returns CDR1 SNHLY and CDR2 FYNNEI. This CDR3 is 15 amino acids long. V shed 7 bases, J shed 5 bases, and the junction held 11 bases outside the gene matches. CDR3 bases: TGTGCCAGCACGAGGGGACCCACTAGCGGGGAGACCCAGTACTTC. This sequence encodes CASTRGPTSGETQYF.

CDR3 in DNA: TGTGCCAGCAGCCGAGGTGCTCGGGGGTCGTGGGGCTACACCTTC. Protein: CASSRGARGSWGYTF. The chain has TRBV3-1 and TRBJ1-2, with D perhaps TRBD1 (5 bases). Trimming removed 4 bases at V and 8 bases at J, with 20 bases between. There are 15 residues in the CDR3. Germline V lookup: CDR1 LGHDT, CDR2 YNNKEL (reference sequence).

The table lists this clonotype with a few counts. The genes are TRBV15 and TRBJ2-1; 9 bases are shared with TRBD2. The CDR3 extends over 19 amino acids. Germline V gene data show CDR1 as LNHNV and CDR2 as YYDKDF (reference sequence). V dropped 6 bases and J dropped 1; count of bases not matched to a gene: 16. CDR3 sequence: CATRAARAGGVWSYNEQFF. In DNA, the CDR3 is TGTGCCACCAGAGCAGCCCGCGCGGGAGGGGTATGGTCCTACAATGAGCAGTTCTTC.

The CDR3 region has the DNA TGCGCCAGCAGCCAAGGCGGCGGAGGGGGGGTCAATGAGCAGTACTTC. Translating it yields CASSQGGGGGVNEQYF. V gene TRBV4-1 combines with J gene TRBJ2-7; TRBD2 might be the D (7 bases). CDR1 MGHRA and CDR2 YSYEKL come from the germline V gene. V dropped 1 base and J dropped 7 bases, with 20 bases sitting between them. This CDR3 has 16 amino acids.

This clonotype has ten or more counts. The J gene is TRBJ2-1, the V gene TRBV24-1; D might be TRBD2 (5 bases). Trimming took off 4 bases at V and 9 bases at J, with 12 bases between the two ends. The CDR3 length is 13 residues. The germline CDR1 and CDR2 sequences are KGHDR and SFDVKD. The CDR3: CATSDPTRTEQFF. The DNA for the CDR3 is TGTGCCACCAGTGACCCAACTAGAACTGAGCAGTTCTTC.

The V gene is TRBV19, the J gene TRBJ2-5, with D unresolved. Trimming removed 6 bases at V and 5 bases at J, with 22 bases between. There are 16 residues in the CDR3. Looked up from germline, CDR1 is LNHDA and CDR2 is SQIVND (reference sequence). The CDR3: CASSPRTLGPLETQYF. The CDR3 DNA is TGTGCCAGTAGCCCCCGCACCTTAGGACCCTTGGAGACCCAGTACTTC.

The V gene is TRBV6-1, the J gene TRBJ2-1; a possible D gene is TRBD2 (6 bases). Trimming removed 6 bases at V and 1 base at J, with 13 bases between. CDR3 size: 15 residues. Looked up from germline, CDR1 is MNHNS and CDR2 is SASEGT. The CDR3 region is CASSWAEGSYNEQFF. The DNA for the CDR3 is TGTGCCAGCAGCTGGGCGGAGGGATCCTACAATGAGCAGTTCTTC.

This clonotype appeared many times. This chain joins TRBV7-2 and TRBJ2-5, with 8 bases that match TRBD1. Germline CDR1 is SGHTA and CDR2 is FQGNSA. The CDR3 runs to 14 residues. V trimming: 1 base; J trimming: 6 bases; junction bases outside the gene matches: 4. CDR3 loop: CASSLGQGAKTQYF. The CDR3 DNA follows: TGTGCCAGCAGCTTAGGGCAGGGGGCGAAGACCCAGTACTTC.

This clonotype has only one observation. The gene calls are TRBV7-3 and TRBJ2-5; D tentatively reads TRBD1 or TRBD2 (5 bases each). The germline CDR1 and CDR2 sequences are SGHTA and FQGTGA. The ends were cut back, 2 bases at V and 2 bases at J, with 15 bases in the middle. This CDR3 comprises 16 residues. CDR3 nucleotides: TGTGCCAGCAGCTTAGGGGGACCAGTGGGGCAAGAGACCCAGTACTTC. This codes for CASSLGGPVGQETQYF.

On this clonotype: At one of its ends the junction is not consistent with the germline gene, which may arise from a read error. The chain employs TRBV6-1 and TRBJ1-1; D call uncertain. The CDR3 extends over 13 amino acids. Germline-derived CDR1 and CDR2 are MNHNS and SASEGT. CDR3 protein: CATSLLGYTEAFF. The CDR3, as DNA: TGTGCCACCAGTCTCCTCGGTTACACTGAAGCTTTCTTT.

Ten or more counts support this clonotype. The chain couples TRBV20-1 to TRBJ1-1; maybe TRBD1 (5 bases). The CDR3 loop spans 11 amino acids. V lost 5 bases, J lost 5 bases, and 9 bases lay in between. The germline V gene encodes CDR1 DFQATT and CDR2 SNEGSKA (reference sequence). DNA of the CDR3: TGCAGTGCTCGAGGGGATACTGAAGCTTTCTTT. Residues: CSARGDTEAFF.

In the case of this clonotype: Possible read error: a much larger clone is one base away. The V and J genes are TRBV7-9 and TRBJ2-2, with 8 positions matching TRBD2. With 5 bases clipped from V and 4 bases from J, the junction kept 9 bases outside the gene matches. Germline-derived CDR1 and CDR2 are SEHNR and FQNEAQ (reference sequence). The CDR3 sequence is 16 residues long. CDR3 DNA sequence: TGTGCCAGCAGCCTCCGGGTAGCGGGGAGCACCGGGGAGCTGTTTTTT. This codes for CASSLRVAGSTGELFF.

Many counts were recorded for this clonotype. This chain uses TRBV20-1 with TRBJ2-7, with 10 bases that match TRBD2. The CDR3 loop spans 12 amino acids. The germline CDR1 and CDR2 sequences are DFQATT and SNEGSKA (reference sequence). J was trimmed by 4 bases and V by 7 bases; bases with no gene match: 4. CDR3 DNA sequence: TGCAGTGTAACGACTAGCGGGTACGAGCAGTACTTC. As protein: CSVTTSGYEQYF.